This section outlines one T cell receptor beta chain sequence together with its context. How the authors handled the data: Estimation of nucleated cell counts relied on the amplification of reference gene primers. Using immunoSEQ multiplex PCR, the repertoire was profiled, and TCRdb retains in-frame clones only, with some absent. The DNA gave D and trimming, while V, J and clone size come from that table. This table holds 200,000 or so clones, 80% found once. The data originate from a study of blood T cell repertoires in COVID-19. Overall study: Spain, Italy and the United States supplied samples that represented acute and convalescent COVID-19.

Germline V gene sequence: CDR1 SGHVS, CDR2 FQNEAQ. The length of the CDR3 is 13 residues. V was cut by 5 bases and J by 7 bases, with 14 bases left in between. Researchers sorted participants into cohorts using their self-reported clinical history. The receptor's source is a woman aged 35 to 49 with acute COVID-19. The sequenced material came from PBMCs or T cells enriched from blood (not recorded which). The chain employs TRBV7-8 and TRBJ1-1, with D uncertain. As DNA, the CDR3 is TGTGCCAGCAGCCCTCGTGAAACTAGTGAAGCTTTCTTT. This codes for CASSPRETSEAFF.